Shown below are 9 T cell receptor beta chains from a single sample sequenced in a study of blood T cells in healthy people across ages. Sample-barcoded 5' priming and a J-beta primer mix drove a second PCR of roughly 6 to 12 cycles. TCRdb recomputed calls from the 5' RACE reads with MiXCR, one row per CDR3 protein. Of some 1,500,000 distinct CDR3 sequences listed, about 45% were seen once; the top ten hold under 5%. Sequences were obtained from blood. These receptors all come from a woman under 30 in good health.

A word on this clonotype: An end of the junction does not agree with germline; a read error may underlie this. This chain joins TRBV6-2 or TRBV6-3 and TRBJ1-1, with 7 bases identical to TRBD1. The CDR3 has 14 residues. Per the germline V gene, CDR1 is MNHEY and CDR2 is SVGEGT. CDR3 protein: CASSQRQGYTGAFF. The CDR3 DNA is TGTGCCAGCAGTCAGAGACAGGGCTACACTGGAGCTTTCTTT.

This clonotype occurred a few times. The chain is built from TRBV29-1 and TRBJ2-1; TRBD1 agrees at 7 bases. The CDR3 is 16 residues long. V shed 5 bases and J 3 bases; nucleotides not matched to a gene: 13. Germline V gene sequence: CDR1 SQVTM, CDR2 ANQGSEA. In DNA, the CDR3 is TGCAGCGTTTTAATAGTGGTGGGACAGATCTACAATGAGCAGTTCTTC. This gives the protein CSVLIVVGQIYNEQFF.

This rearrangement joins TRBV5-5 to TRBJ2-7, with 7 bases identical to TRBD1. The CDR3 consists of 15 residues. V trimming: 4 bases; J trimming: 3 bases; junction bases outside the gene matches: 10. CDR1 SGHKS and CDR2 YYEKEE come from the germline V gene (reference sequence). CDR3 amino acids: CASSILGQIYYEQYF. Written as DNA, the CDR3 is TGTGCCAGCAGCATACTGGGACAGATCTACTACGAGCAGTACTTC.

The chain uses TRBV7-2 and TRBJ2-2, with D hard to call. Germline assignment: CDR1 SGHTA and CDR2 FQGNSA. The CDR3 has 14 residues. V was shortened by 6 bases and J by 1 base, with 9 bases between the two germline ends. The CDR3, as DNA: TGTGCCAGCAGATCCCCTTGGAACACCGGGGAGCTGTTTTTT. Translating gives CASRSPWNTGELFF. The whole variable domain, remainder taken from reference TRBV7-2 and TRBJ2-2, is GAGVSQSPSNKVTEKGKDVELRCDPISGHTALYWYRQSLGQGLEFLIYFQGNSAPDKSGLPSDRFSAERTGGSVSTLTIQRTQQEDSAVYLCASRSPWNTGELFFGEGSRLTVL.

The rearrangement joins TRBV5-1 to TRBJ1-1, with TRBD1 as a possible D gene (5 bases). The CDR3 loop spans 15 amino acids. Germline-derived CDR1 and CDR2 are SGHRS and YFSETQ. V was clipped by 1 base and J by 4 bases, with 14 bases between them. Here the CDR3 reads CASSLSGAGLTEAFF. CDR3 nucleotides: TGCGCCAGCAGCTTGAGCGGTGCAGGGCTCACTGAAGCTTTCTTT.

Remarks on this clonotype: A read error is possible here, since a much larger clone lies one base away. The CDR3, as DNA: TGCGCCAGCAGCCACCCGGACGGGTCTAACTATGGCTACACCTTC. This encodes CASSHPDGSNYGYTF. The gene calls are TRBV4-3 and TRBJ1-2; no clear D gene. The CDR3 is 15 residues long. The V gene lost 3 bases and the J gene lost 0 bases, with 11 bases spanning the gap. CDR1 LGHNA and CDR2 YSLEER come from the germline V gene.

This clonotype was seen more than once but under ten times. The J gene is TRBJ2-3, the V gene TRBV29-1; 9 bases are a match to TRBD2. Germline CDR1 is SQVTM and CDR2 is ANQGSEA. The CDR3 has 13 amino acids. The V gene end was trimmed by 4 bases and the J gene end by 5 bases; junction bases not matched to a gene: 4. CDR3 amino acids: CSVGGGVRDTQYF. The CDR3 bases are TGCAGCGTTGGCGGGGGGGTTAGAGATACGCAGTATTTT.

This clonotype was picked up a small number of times. The chain links TRBV29-1 to TRBJ1-2, with TRBD1 matching 7 bases. J was trimmed by 6 bases and V by 5 bases; bases with no gene match: 3. In germline, CDR1 is SQVTM, CDR2 ANQGSEA. The CDR3 has 11 residues. The CDR3 region has the DNA TGCAGCGTTTCACAGGGGAATGGCTACACCTTC. Protein: CSVSQGNGYTF. Full variable domain (remainder filled in from reference TRBV29-1 and TRBJ1-2): SAVISQKPSRDICQRGTSLTIQCQVDSQVTMMFWYRQQPGQSLTLIATANQGSEATYESGFVIDKFPISRPNLTFSTLTVSNMSPEDSSIYLCSVSQGNGYTFGSGTRLTVV.

Comment on this clonotype: Sequence at one end of the junction differs from germline and may be a read error. The V gene is TRBV20-1, the J gene TRBJ2-1; weak D call: TRBD2 (6 bases). This CDR3 region has 15 residues. Germline V gene sequence: CDR1 DFQATT, CDR2 SNEGSKA (reference sequence). The CDR3 coding sequence is TGCAGTGCTACCGGACGGGAGAGCTCCTACAATAAGCAGTTCTTC. It encodes CSATGRESSYNKQFF.